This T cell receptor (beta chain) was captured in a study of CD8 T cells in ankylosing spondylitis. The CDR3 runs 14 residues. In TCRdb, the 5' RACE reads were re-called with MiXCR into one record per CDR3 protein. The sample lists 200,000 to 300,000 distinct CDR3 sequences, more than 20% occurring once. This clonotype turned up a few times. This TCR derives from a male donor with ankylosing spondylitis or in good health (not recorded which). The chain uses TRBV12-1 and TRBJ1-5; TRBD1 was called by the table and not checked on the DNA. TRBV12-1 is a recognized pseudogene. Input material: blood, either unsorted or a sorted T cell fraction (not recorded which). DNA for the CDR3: TGTGCCAGCACCAGGGCTCCCAGGGGTCAGCCCCAGCATTTT. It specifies CASTRAPRGQPQHF.